Listed here are 3 T cell receptor beta chains from one sample, sequenced in a study of early T cells in non-severe SARS-CoV-2 infection. Via MiXCR, TCRdb re-called the 5' RACE reads, giving one row per CDR3 protein. This table has 24,000 or so distinct CDR3 sequences, roughly 6% appearing once. The sample consisted of whole blood. The receptors stem from an adult who was a healthcare worker with PCR-confirmed SARS-CoV-2 infection or an uninfected control (not recorded which).

Ten or more counts support this clonotype. This chain uses TRBV29-1 with TRBJ2-5; D call uncertain. Germline V lookup: CDR1 SQVTM, CDR2 ANQGSEA. The V end lost 6 bases, the J end lost 3 bases, and 5 bases lay between the germline ends. CDR3 length: 10 amino acids. CDR3 in amino acids: CSVLKETQYF. Written as DNA, the CDR3 is TGCAGCGTACTAAAAGAGACCCAGTACTTC.

A few counts support this clonotype. This chain uses TRBV29-1 with TRBJ1-5; TRBD1 matches at 12 bases. The CDR3 spans 14 residues. From germline, CDR1 is SQVTM and CDR2 ANQGSEA. J gave up 6 bases and V 6 bases, and 6 bases lay outside the gene matches. CDR3 in amino acids: CSVPGQGASQPQHF. The CDR3 coding sequence is TGCAGCGTGCCGGGACAGGGGGCGAGTCAGCCCCAGCATTTT. The variable domain in full, with the rest retrieved from reference TRBV29-1 and TRBJ1-5, is SAVISQKPSRDICQRGTSLTIQCQVDSQVTMMFWYRQQPGQSLTLIATANQGSEATYESGFVIDKFPISRPNLTFSTLTVSNMSPEDSSIYLCSVPGQGASQPQHFGDGTRLSIL.

This clonotype appeared many times. The chain links TRBV11-2 to TRBJ2-1; possible D gene TRBD1, 5 bases. V shed 4 bases and J shed 8 bases, with 15 bases lying between them. The CDR3 totals 14 residues. Germline CDR1 and CDR2: SGHAT and FQNNGV. DNA of the CDR3: TGTGCCAGCAGCTCTTCAGGGTTTATGGATGAGCAGTTCTTC. This sequence encodes CASSSSGFMDEQFF. Combining the CDR3 with reference TRBV11-2 and TRBJ2-1 gives the whole variable domain EAGVAQSPRYKIIEKRQSVAFWCNPISGHATLYWYQQILGQGPKLLIQFQNNGVVDDSQLPKDRFSAERLKGVDSTLKIQPAKLEDSAVYLCASSSSGFMDEQFFGPGTRLTVL.